The source of this T cell receptor beta chain is a study of T cell responses to AZD1222 COVID-19 vaccine. The assay was immunoSEQ multiplex PCR, and TCRdb's table has in-frame clones only and misses some. The profile covers 55,000 to 60,000 clones, with approximately 89% appearing a single time and roughly a fifth taken by the ten largest. The sample was peripheral blood, taken on day 0 of MenACWY control vaccination. This sequence originates from an adult in good health.

The CDR3, as DNA: TGCGCCAGCAGCCAAGATCGGGGCCCCTATGGCTACACCTTC. Translated: CASSQDRGPYGYTF. The chain uses TRBV4-1 and TRBJ1-2, with D possibly matching TRBD1 (5 bases). V was cut by 0 bases and J by 4 bases, with 9 bases left in between. This CDR3 contains 14 residues. CDR1 is MGHRA, CDR2 YSYEKL, per germline.